Given below is one T cell receptor beta chain in context. Its specificity is unknown. Amplification of TCR beta CDR3 regions used RNA transcripts. HTBI primers were employed in first-round RT-PCR, then a second-round multiplex PCR followed. TCRdb processed the multiplex PCR reads anew with MiXCR; each CDR3 protein has one entry. In the table there are around 660,000 distinct CDR3 sequences, over 40% of which are singletons. The study enrolled ophthalmopathy donors with moderate-to-severe activity, CAS ≥3, NOSPECS ≥4 and duration under 3 months. Clinical symptoms, serum thyroxine, TRAb, thyroid ultrasound and orbital computed tomography formed the basis of diagnosis. The PBMCs originated from more than 8 ml of fresh peripheral blood. Trimming removed 3 bases from V and 5 bases from J, with 11 bases in between. Looked up from germline, CDR1 is ENHRY and CDR2 is SYGVKD. This CDR3 has 15 amino acids. The data belong to a study of Graves' ophthalmopathy and Graves' hyperthyroidism. General observations from the study: Using 13 signatures, a model distinguished ophthalmopathy from stable hyperthyroidism, reaching around 90% sensitivity and 65% to 84% specificity.

The source of this sequence is an adult man with Graves' ophthalmopathy. The sequenced sample consisted of peripheral blood. The chain has TRBV10-3 and TRBJ2-6; D perhaps matches TRBD2 (5 bases). CDR3 loop: CAISDKGEWANVLTF. In DNA form, the CDR3 reads TGTGCCATCAGTGATAAGGGAGAGTGGGCCAACGTCCTGACTTTC.